The T cell receptor (beta chain) described here comes from a study of OX40 agonist ivuxolimab in advanced cancers. This CDR3 is built from 15 residues. Losses at the gene ends were 5 bases for V and 4 bases for J; bases not matched to a gene: 8. Germline CDR1 reads MDHEN; CDR2 reads SYDVKM. General study points: Expanded clones belonging to CD8+ T cells outnumbered, on average, those of CD4+.

Using immunoSEQ multiplex PCR, the repertoire was profiled, and TCRdb retains in-frame clones only, with some absent. The table records 30,000 to 40,000 clones, about 90% of them present only once. Points on this clone: Its antigen remains unknown.

The starting material was CD4+ or CD8+ T cells sorted from blood, obtained in a trial of the OX40 agonist ivuxolimab. This chain uses TRBV28 with TRBJ2-1; 7 nucleotides line up with TRBD2. The sequence derives from an adult with an advanced solid tumor such as melanoma, head and neck, liver or kidney cancer. CDR3 loop: CASSPASGIYNEQFF. For the CDR3, the DNA is TGTGCCAGCAGTCCGGCAAGCGGGATATACAATGAGCAGTTCTTC.